The 9 T cell receptor beta chains reported below all come from one sample, sequenced in a study of neurological immune-mediated disorders. MiXCR, run by TCRdb on the 5' RACE reads, gives a single entry per CDR3 protein. This table holds approximately 66,000 distinct CDR3 sequences, under 3.5% found once. The sample taken for sequencing was PBMCs. These receptor sequences come from a man in his forties with multiple sclerosis.

This clonotype qualifies as medium-sized. This sequence joins TRBV29-1 and TRBJ2-1; D tentatively fits TRBD1 or TRBD2 (6 bases each). The CDR3 sequence is 13 residues long. Trimming removed 6 bases from V and 4 bases from J, with 13 bases in between. Germline CDR1 reads SQVTM; CDR2 reads ANQGSEA. CDR3 nucleotide sequence: TGCAGCGTCCAACCGGGGGCATACAATGAGCAGTTCTTC. Its translation: CSVQPGAYNEQFF.

This clonotype was observed a handful of times. In nucleotides, the CDR3 is TGCAGTGCTAGCCAGAATAGCGGGATGGGGAATGAGCAGTTCTTC. Translating gives CSASQNSGMGNEQFF. J is TRBJ2-1 and V is TRBV20-1; 8 nucleotides line up with TRBD2. Germline V gene data show CDR1 as DFQATT and CDR2 as SNEGSKA (reference sequence). Trimming cost V 3 bases and J 7 bases; bases outside gene matches: 11. The CDR3 contains 15 residues.

This clonotype has at least ten counts. The V and J genes are TRBV30 and TRBJ2-1; TRBD2 might be the D (8 bases). V gave up 2 bases and J gave up 6 bases, with 23 bases separating them. The germline gives CDR1 GTSNPN, CDR2 SVGIG (reference sequence). The CDR3 consists of 17 residues. The DNA of the CDR3 is TGTGCCTGGAGTCCCGCGGGAGGAGGGGGCGTCTCCAATGAGCAGTTCTTC. This codes for CAWSPAGGGGVSNEQFF.

This clonotype was observed at least ten times. The chain is built from TRBV5-1 and TRBJ2-5; the D gene is possibly TRBD2 (5 bases). Germline V gene lookup returns CDR1 SGHRS and CDR2 YFSETQ. V lost 0 bases and J lost 2, with 11 bases in between. CDR3 length: 15 amino acids. CDR3 in DNA: TGCGCCAGCAGCTTGGGCGGGTCAGGACAAGAGACCCAGTACTTC. Amino acids: CASSLGGSGQETQYF.

At least ten counts were recorded for this clonotype. The chain is built from TRBV7-2 and TRBJ1-5; weak D call: TRBD1 (5 bases). V lost 4 bases to trimming and J lost 2 bases, with 12 bases between them. Germline V CDR1 and CDR2: SGHTA, FQGNSA. The CDR3 totals 15 residues. The CDR3 DNA is TGTGCCAGCAGCTCGGGGCCGGGAGGCAATCAGCCCCAGCATTTT. Amino acid sequence: CASSSGPGGNQPQHF. The variable domain in full, completed from reference TRBV7-2 and TRBJ1-5, reads GAGVSQSPSNKVTEKGKDVELRCDPISGHTALYWYRQSLGQGLEFLIYFQGNSAPDKSGLPSDRFSAERTGGSVSTLTIQRTQQEDSAVYLCASSSGPGGNQPQHFGDGTRLSIL.

This clonotype was counted ten times or more. The chain links TRBV5-5 to TRBJ2-5, with a possible D match to TRBD2 (5 bases). V gave up 10 bases and J gave up 5 bases, with 18 bases separating them. Germline CDR1 SGHKS, CDR2 YYEKEE (reference sequence). The CDR3 sequence is 13 residues long. The CDR3 coding sequence is TGTGCCGGCCGGGATGACCCCACGGAGACCCAGTACTTC. The encoded protein is CAGRDDPTETQYF.

This clonotype was observed many times. The rearrangement uses TRBV5-1 and TRBJ1-2, with 10 bases aligning to TRBD1. This CDR3 spans 13 amino acids. The ends lost 3 bases at V and 8 bases at J; junction bases unmatched: 4. Germline assignment: CDR1 SGHRS and CDR2 YFSETQ. The CDR3 nucleotides are TGCGCCAGCAGCTCGGGACAGGGGTACGGCTACACCTTC. It translates to CASSSGQGYGYTF.

Many counts were recorded for this clonotype. The V gene is TRBV6-5, the J gene TRBJ2-2, with a tentative D call TRBD2 (6 bases). Germline V CDR1 and CDR2: MNHEY, SVGAGI. This CDR3 is built from 14 residues. The ends were cut back, 4 bases at V and 3 bases at J, with 9 bases in the middle. CDR3: CASSSGDYTGELFF. The CDR3 nucleotides read TGTGCCAGCAGTTCGGGGGACTACACCGGGGAGCTGTTTTTT.

The table lists this clonotype with many counts. The chain links TRBV9 to TRBJ2-1, with TRBD2 matching 11 bases. Germline V CDR1 and CDR2: SGDLS, YYNGEE. This CDR3 contains 17 residues. V lost 0 bases to trimming and J lost 8 bases; unmatched junction nucleotides: 10. CDR3 sequence reads: CASSVDTLAGGGDEQFF. The CDR3 coding sequence is TGTGCCAGCAGCGTAGATACCCTAGCGGGAGGAGGGGATGAGCAGTTCTTC. Together with reference TRBV9 and TRBJ2-1, the CDR3 gives the full variable domain: DSGVTQTPKHLITATGQRVTLRCSPRSGDLSVYWYQQSLDQGLQFLIQYYNGEERAKGNILERFSAQQFPDLHSELNLSSLELGDSALYFCASSVDTLAGGGDEQFFGPGTRLTVL.